This T cell receptor beta chain was sequenced in a study of cytomegalovirus exposure and HLA in healthy donors. Study results and limitations: There were 150 or so TCR beta chains listed as cytomegalovirus-associated. Cytomegalovirus status, reportedly, was diagnosed with high specificity and sensitivity by the classifier. There were reportedly fewer N-insertions in an Asian-associated ancestry cluster than the approximately 600-donor mean, in a later analysis.

The PCR employed 60 Vbeta primers together with 13 Jbeta primers. Clones were sequenced by immunoSEQ multiplex PCR, and TCRdb holds only the in-frame ones, with some missing. The sample lists around 140,000 clones; about two thirds were seen once. The CDR3 runs to 15 residues. Per the germline V gene, CDR1 is SNHLY and CDR2 is FYNNEI. The V gene end was trimmed by 3 bases and the J gene end by 4 bases; junction bases not matched to a gene: 6. Details on this clone: Its target is unknown.

This chain uses TRBV2 with TRBJ2-3; 8 nucleotides align to TRBD1. This clonotype originated in a woman aged 40 to 50 in good health and CMV-seronegative. Input material: PBMCs. CDR3: CASSESAGGADTQYF. CDR3 DNA sequence: TGTGCCAGCAGTGAGAGTGCAGGGGGCGCAGATACGCAGTATTTT.